This T cell receptor beta chain was sequenced during a study of CD8 T cells in ankylosing spondylitis. Study-wide findings and caveats: Earlier authors reported some of these motif variants in reactive arthritis synovial fluid and blood. Enrichment of disease-linked clones was reportedly significant in matched ankylosing spondylitis synovial fluid. Seemingly characteristic of ankylosing spondylitis blood was a TCR beta motif consisting of roughly 8 highly homologous variants. CD8+ cells made up the disease-linked clones, which were relatively rare in peripheral blood.

MiXCR, run by TCRdb on the 5' RACE reads, gives a single entry per CDR3 protein. The sample has 300,000 to 400,000 distinct CDR3 sequences; 20% to 25% are singletons. Turning to this clonotype: The antigen is not known.

This TCR came from a male donor with ankylosing spondylitis. Sample: blood, either unsorted or a sorted T cell fraction (not recorded which).

The CDR3 bases are TGTGCCAGCAGCTTATGGCAGTCCAAAGAGACCCAGTACTTC. This translates into CASSLWQSKETQYF. V is TRBV11-3 and J is TRBJ2-5; D gene unclear. V shed 2 bases and J shed 3 bases, with 10 bases lying between them. Germline CDR1 and CDR2: SGHNT and YENEEA. This CDR3 contains 14 residues. Full variable domain (rest looked up from reference TRBV11-3 and TRBJ2-5): EAGVVQSPRYKIIEKKQPVAFWCNPISGHNTLYWYLQNLGQGPELLIRYENEEAVDDSQLPKDRFSAERLKGVDSTLKIQPAELGDSAVYLCASSLWQSKETQYFGPGTRLLVL.